In this sample, the clone carrying this T cell receptor beta chain turned up many times. Germline CDR1 and CDR2: SGHDN and FVKESK. J was trimmed by 4 bases and V by 2 bases; bases with no gene match: 5. This CDR3 is 15 amino acids long. This entry comes from a study of identical twins. A universal primer site arose from template switching, and cDNA bore unique molecular identifiers. TCRdb re-called the 5' RACE reads through MiXCR, storing one row per CDR3 protein. The sample holds roughly 240,000 distinct CDR3 sequences, around 7.6% seen once. This sample also appeared in a second study, on yellow fever vaccine responses in identical twins.

The rearrangement joins TRBV14 to TRBJ2-7, with 10 bases aligning to TRBD2. The sequence was collected from a woman aged 18 to 35 in good health. The source material was CD8+ T cells sorted from blood. The CDR3 nucleotides are TGTGCCAGCAGCCAATGGCTAGCGGGAGTTTACGAGCAGTACTTC. Its translation is CASSQWLAGVYEQYF. The full variable domain, in which reference TRBV14 and TRBJ2-7 provide the parts outside the CDR3, is EAGVTQFPSHSVIEKGQTVTLRCDPISGHDNLYWYRRVMGKEIKFLLHFVKESKQDESGMPNNRFLAERTGGTYSTLKVQPAELEDSGVYFCASSQWLAGVYEQYFGPGTRLTVT.